This is a list of T cell receptor beta chains from one sample in a study of beta chain features in type 1 diabetes. Sequencing used immunoSEQ multiplex PCR; TCRdb keeps in-frame clones, though not all of them. Counted here are 350,000 or so clones, around 20% occurring once; the ten biggest clones make up 0.035% to 0.05%. Material for sequencing was naive CD4+ T cells from blood. All receptors derive from a woman between 18 and 29 years old in good health. The CDR3 runs from the conserved cysteine through the conserved F or W. Each record gives: D gene, V gene, J gene, clone size, CDR3 DNA, CDR3 protein. A D gene is named only where the DNA matches it firmly. Only some rows state a clone size, as once, few, many or a class for expanded clones.

TRBD2	TRBV10-3	TRBJ2-2	few	TGTGCCACGGGACTAGCGGGGTTCACCGGGGAGCTGTTTTTT	CATGLAGFTGELFF
TRBD1	TRBV5-4	TRBJ2-7	few	TGTGCCAGCAGCACCTGGGACAGGGCCGAGCAGTACTTC	CASSTWDRAEQYF
TRBD1	TRBV4-3	TRBJ1-1	.	TGCGCCAGCAGCCACGCAGACAGGGATCTGGGTGAAGCTTTCTTT	CASSHADRDLGEAFF
.	TRBV29-1	TRBJ2-7	.	TGCAGCGTTCGGGACGAGCAGTACTTC	CSVRDEQYF
TRBD1	TRBV5-1	TRBJ2-2	few	TGCGCCAGCAGCTTGGTGGACAGGGAAGCCGGGGAGCTGTTTTTT	CASSLVDREAGELFF
TRBD2	TRBV2	TRBJ2-1	.	TGTGCCAGCAGTGAAGCGACTAGCGGGAGGGTAGAGCAGTTCTTC	CASSEATSGRVEQFF
TRBD2	TRBV6-6	TRBJ2-5	.	TGTGCCAGCAGTTTAACTAGCGGGGGGGAGACCCAGTACTTC	CASSLTSGGETQYF
TRBD1	TRBV6-5	TRBJ1-2	few	TGTGCCAGCAGGAGGACAGGGGGCGACTATGGCTACACCTTC	CASRRTGGDYGYTF
.	TRBV11-3	TRBJ2-1	.	TGTGCCAGCAGCATCAGCGAGAGCTCCTACAATGAGCAGTTCTTC	CASSISESSYNEQFF
TRBD1	TRBV30	TRBJ2-6	few	TGTGCCCGGGACAGCCGCTCTGGGGCCAACGTCCTGACTTTC	CARDSRSGANVLTF
.	TRBV5-1	TRBJ1-2	.	TGCGCCAGCAGCTTGGAAGGGGGATTAGACTATGGCTACACCTTC	CASSLEGGLDYGYTF
.	TRBV19	TRBJ2-2	.	TGTGCCAGTGGTACTTTCACCGGGGAGCTGTTTTTT	CASGTFTGELFF
.	TRBV7-2	TRBJ2-3	few	TGTGCCAGCTTCTCGGTGGTTAGCGGCACAGATACGCAGTATTTT	CASFSVVSGTDTQYF
TRBD2	TRBV9	TRBJ2-5	.	TGTGCCAGCAGCGTTGGGACTACACAAGAGACCCAGTACTTC	CASSVGTTQETQYF
.	TRBV9	TRBJ2-1	few	TGTGCCAGCAGCGTAGAGGGAGCGGAGTACAATGAGCAGTTCTTC	CASSVEGAEYNEQFF
TRBD2	TRBV11-2	TRBJ2-2	few	TGTGCCAGCAGCTTAGTTAGGACTAGCGGAAACACCGGGGAGCTGTTTTTT	CASSLVRTSGNTGELFF
TRBD1	TRBV4-3	TRBJ1-1	few	TGCGCCAGCAGCCGGAATAACAGGGGGGGAACTGAAGCTTTCTTT	CASSRNNRGGTEAFF
TRBD1	TRBV7-7	TRBJ2-7	few	TGTGCTAGCAGCCCAGGGACAGACTCCTACGAGCAGTACTTC	CASSPGTDSYEQYF
.	TRBV25-1	TRBJ2-7	.	TGTGCCAGCAGTGATGGCAGGGCCAACTACGAGCAGTACTTC	CASSDGRANYEQYF
TRBD2	TRBV19	TRBJ2-3	.	TGTGCCAGTAGACCTGTTGCGGGGGGGCCTAGAGATACGCAGTATTTT	CASRPVAGGPRDTQYF
.	TRBV6-6	TRBJ2-7	.	TGTGCCAGCAGTATACACCGGGACAAGGAAAGCTACGAGCAGTACTTC	CASSIHRDKESYEQYF
.	TRBV6-6	TRBJ2-5	.	TGTGCCAGCAGTCCCCCTGGGCCTCGAAGAAGTACCCAGTACTTC	CASSPPGPRRSTQYF
.	TRBV5-1	TRBJ2-6	few	TGCGCCAGCAGTCAAACAGGGTCTGGGGCCAACGTCCTGACTTTC	CASSQTGSGANVLTF
TRBD2	TRBV4-1	TRBJ2-7	.	TGCGCCAGCAGCCACGGACTAGCGGGAGTTAACGAGCAGTACTTC	CASSHGLAGVNEQYF